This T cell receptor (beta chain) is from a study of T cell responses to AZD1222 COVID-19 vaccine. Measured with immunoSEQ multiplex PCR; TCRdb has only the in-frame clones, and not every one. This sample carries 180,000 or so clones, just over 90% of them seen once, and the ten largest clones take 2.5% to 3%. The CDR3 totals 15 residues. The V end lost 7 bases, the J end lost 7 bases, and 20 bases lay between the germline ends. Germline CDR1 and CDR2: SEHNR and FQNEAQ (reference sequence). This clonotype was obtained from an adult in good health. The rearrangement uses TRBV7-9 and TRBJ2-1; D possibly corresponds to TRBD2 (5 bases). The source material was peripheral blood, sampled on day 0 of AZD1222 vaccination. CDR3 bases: TGTGCCAGCAAAAAAGCGGAGGTCTACGCTAATGAGCAGTTCTTC. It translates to CASKKAEVYANEQFF.